This T cell receptor beta chain derives from a study of T cells in Graves' hyperthyroidism and ophthalmopathy. Regions amplified from RNA transcripts were the TCR beta CDR3 regions. HTBI primers were the set used in a first-round RT-PCR of the TCR CDR3. TCRdb re-analysed the multiplex PCR reads in MiXCR, keeping a single row per CDR3 protein. The sample lists 300,000 to 350,000 distinct CDR3 sequences, approximately 15% occurring once. Exclusion of patients followed from uncontrolled infection, other autoimmune disease, pregnancy or lactation. This clonotype was seen ten or more times. This TCR derives from a woman between 25 and 40 years old with Graves' hyperthyroidism. Sequencing was done on a sample of blood.

CDR3 residues: CASSPRGLENTGELFF. Here the CDR3 DNA reads TGTGCCAGCAGTCCGAGGGGGTTGGAGAACACCGGGGAGCTGTTTTTT. This sequence joins TRBV12-3 or TRBV12-4 and TRBJ2-2; a weak D match, TRBD1 (6 bases). The germline V and J ends were trimmed by 5 bases and 1 base, with 14 bases remaining between them. This CDR3 has 16 amino acids.